This TCR beta chain is drawn from a study of vaccination and CD4 T cells after COVID-19. Study conclusions and caveats: Post-vaccination reactive clonotypes (median approximately 38) did not differ significantly from post-infection (roughly 21).

The V gene lost 5 bases and the J gene lost 1 base, with 11 bases spanning the gap. This CDR3 comprises 14 residues. Germline values: CDR1 MNHEY, CDR2 SMNVEV (reference sequence). Sequencing of DNA taken from cultured CD4+ T cells relied on the Oncomine TCR Beta short-read assay. TCRdb used MiXCR to reprocess the PCR reads, holding one entry per CDR3 protein. The repertoire holds tens of thousands of distinct CDR3 sequences, with around 50% as singletons. As regards this clonotype: The antigen is undetermined.

This sample's treatment: approximately 9-day PBMC culture with coronavirus spike peptide pools or control peptides (ViraFEST assay). The sample here was CD4+ T cells from blood, cultured in vitro, taken before SARS-CoV-2 vaccination. The V call is TRBV27, the J call TRBJ1-1; D may be TRBD1 (6 bases). The TCR sequence derives from a human donor who received a COVID-19 vaccine. The CDR3 DNA follows: TGTGCCAGCAGTCCGGACAGATCGAACACTGAAGCTTTCTTT. Encoded protein: CASSPDRSNTEAFF.